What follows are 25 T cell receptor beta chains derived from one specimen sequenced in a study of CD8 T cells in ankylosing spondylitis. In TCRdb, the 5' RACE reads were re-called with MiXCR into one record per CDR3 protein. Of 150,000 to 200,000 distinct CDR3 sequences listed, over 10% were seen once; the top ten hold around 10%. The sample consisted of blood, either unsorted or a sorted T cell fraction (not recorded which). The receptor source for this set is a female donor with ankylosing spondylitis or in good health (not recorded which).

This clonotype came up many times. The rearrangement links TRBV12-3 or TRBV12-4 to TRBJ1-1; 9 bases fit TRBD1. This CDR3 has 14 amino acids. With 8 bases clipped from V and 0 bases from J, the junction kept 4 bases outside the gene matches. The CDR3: CASGTGRLNTEAFF. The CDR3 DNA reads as TGTGCCAGCGGGACAGGGCGGCTGAACACTGAAGCTTTCTTT.

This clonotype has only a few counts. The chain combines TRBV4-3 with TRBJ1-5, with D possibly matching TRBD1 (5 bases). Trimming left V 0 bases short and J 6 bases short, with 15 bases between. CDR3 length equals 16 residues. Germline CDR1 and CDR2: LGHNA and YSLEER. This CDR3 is CASSQDRGRGPQPQHF. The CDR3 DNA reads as TGCGCCAGCAGCCAAGATCGGGGACGGGGACCTCAGCCCCAGCATTTT.

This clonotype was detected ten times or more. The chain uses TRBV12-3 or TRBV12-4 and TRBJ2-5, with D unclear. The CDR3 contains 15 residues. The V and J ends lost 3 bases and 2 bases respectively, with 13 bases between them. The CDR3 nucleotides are TGTGCCAGCAGTTTCCAGCGCAGAGATCAAGAGACCCAGTACTTC. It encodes CASSFQRRDQETQYF.

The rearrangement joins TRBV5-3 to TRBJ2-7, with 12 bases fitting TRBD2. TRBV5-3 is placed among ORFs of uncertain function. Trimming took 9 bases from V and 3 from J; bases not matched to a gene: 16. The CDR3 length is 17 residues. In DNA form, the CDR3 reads TGTGCCAACGGTCCGACTAGCGGGAGACAAAGGGACTACGAGCAGTACTTC. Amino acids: CANGPTSGRQRDYEQYF.

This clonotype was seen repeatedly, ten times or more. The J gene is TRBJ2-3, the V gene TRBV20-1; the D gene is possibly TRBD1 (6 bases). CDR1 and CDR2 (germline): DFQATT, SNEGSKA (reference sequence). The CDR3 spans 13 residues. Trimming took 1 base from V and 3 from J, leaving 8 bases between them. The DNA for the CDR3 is TGCAGTGCTAGAGGAGGACAGACAGATACGCAGTATTTT. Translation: CSARGGQTDTQYF.

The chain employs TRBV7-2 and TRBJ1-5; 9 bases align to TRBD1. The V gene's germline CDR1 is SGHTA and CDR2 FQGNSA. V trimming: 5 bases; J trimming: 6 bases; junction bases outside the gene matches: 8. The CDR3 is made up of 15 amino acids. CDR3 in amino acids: CASSEGQGFGQPQHF. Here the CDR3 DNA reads TGTGCCAGCAGCGAAGGACAGGGGTTCGGTCAGCCCCAGCATTTT. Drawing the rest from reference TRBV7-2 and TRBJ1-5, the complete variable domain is GAGVSQSPSNKVTEKGKDVELRCDPISGHTALYWYRQSLGQGLEFLIYFQGNSAPDKSGLPSDRFSAERTGGSVSTLTIQRTQQEDSAVYLCASSEGQGFGQPQHFGDGTRLSIL.

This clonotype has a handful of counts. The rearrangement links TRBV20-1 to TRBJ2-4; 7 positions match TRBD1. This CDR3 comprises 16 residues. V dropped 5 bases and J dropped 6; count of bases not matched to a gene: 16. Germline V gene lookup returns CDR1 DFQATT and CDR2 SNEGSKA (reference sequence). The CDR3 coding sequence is TGCAGTGCTCTGACCGGGACAGCCTCTCGGGGAAACATTCAGTACTTC. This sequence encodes CSALTGTASRGNIQYF.

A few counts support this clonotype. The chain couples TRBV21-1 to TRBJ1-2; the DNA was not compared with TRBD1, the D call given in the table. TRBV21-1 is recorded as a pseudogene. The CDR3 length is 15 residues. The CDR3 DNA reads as TGTGCCAGCATCGGACAGGGGAGGGAGAACTATGGCTACACCTTC. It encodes CASIGQGRENYGYTF.

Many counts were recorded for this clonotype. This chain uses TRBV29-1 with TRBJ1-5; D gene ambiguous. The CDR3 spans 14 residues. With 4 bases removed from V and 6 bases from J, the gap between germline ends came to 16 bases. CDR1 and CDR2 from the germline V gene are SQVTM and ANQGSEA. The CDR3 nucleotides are TGCAGCGTTGCGGGTCAGGAAGGGATTCAGCCCCAGCATTTT. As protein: CSVAGQEGIQPQHF.

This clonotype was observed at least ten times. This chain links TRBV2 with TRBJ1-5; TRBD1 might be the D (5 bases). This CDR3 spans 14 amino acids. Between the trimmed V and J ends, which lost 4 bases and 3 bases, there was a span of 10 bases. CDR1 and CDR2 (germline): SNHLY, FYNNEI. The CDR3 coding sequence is TGTGCCAGCAGTGTCGGGGCCATCAATCAGCCCCAGCATTTT. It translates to CASSVGAINQPQHF.

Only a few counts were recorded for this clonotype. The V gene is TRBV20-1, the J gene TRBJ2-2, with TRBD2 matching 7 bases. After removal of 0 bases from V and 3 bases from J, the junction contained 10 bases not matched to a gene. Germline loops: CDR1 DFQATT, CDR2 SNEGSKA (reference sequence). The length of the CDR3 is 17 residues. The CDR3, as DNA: TGCAGTGCTAGAGAAATGACTAGCCAAAGGTACACCGGGGAGCTGTTTTTT. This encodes CSAREMTSQRYTGELFF.

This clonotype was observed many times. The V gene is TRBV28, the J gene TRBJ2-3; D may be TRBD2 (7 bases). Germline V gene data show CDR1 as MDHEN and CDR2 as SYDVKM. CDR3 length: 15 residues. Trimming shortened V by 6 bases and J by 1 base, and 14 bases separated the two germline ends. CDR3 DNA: TGTGCCAGCAGACTTAGGGGGGGAGGCACAGATACGCAGTATTTT. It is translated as CASRLRGGGTDTQYF.

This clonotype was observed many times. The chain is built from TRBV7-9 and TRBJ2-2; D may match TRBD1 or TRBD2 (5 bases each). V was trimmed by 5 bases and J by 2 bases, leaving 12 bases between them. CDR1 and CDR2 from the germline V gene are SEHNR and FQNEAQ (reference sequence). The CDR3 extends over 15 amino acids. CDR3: CASSRDDPNTGELFF. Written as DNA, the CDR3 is TGTGCCAGCAGCCGGGACGACCCTAACACCGGGGAGCTGTTTTTT.

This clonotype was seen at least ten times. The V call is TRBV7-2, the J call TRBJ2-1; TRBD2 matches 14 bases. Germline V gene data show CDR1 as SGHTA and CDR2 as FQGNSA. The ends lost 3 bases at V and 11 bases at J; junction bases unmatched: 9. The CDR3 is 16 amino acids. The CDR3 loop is CASSFGTGTSGGKQFF. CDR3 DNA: TGTGCCAGCAGCTTTGGGACAGGGACTAGCGGGGGTAAGCAGTTCTTC.

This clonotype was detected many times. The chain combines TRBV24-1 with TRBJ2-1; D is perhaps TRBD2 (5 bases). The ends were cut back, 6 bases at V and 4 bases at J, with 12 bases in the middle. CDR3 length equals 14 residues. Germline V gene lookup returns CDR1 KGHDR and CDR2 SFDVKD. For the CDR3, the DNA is TGTGCCACCAGTCCGGGCGGCGGGTACAATGAGCAGTTCTTC. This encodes CATSPGGGYNEQFF.

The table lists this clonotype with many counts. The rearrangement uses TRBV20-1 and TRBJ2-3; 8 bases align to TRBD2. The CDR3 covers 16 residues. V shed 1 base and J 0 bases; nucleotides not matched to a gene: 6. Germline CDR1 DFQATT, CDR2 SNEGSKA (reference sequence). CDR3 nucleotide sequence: TGCAGTGCTAGAGTGTCCGGGAGGGCGAGCACAGATACGCAGTATTTT. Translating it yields CSARVSGRASTDTQYF.

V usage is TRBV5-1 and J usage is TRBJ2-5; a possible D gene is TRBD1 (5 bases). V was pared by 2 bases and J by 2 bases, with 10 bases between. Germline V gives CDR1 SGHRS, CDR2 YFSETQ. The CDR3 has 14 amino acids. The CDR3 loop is CASSFSGFQETQYF. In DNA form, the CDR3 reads TGCGCCAGCAGCTTCTCAGGGTTTCAAGAGACCCAGTACTTC.

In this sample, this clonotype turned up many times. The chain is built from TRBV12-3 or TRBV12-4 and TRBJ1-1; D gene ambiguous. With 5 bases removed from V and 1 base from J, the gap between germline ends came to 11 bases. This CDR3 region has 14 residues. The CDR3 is CASSAHSGNTEAFF. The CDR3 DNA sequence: TGTGCCAGCAGTGCACACTCAGGGAACACTGAAGCTTTCTTT.

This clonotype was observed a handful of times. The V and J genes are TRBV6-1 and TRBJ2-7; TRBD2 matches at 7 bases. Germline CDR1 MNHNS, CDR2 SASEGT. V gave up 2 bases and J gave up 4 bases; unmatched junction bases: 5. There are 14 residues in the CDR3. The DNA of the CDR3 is TGTGCCAGCAGTGAAAGGGACTATCAATACGAGCAGTACTTC. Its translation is CASSERDYQYEQYF.

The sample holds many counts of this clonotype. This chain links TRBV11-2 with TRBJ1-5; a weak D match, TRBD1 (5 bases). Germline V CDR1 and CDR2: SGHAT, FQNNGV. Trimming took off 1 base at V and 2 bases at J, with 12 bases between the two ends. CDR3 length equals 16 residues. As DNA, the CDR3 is TGTGCCAGCAGCTTAGGTAGGGACGGACGCAATCAGCCCCAGCATTTT. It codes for CASSLGRDGRNQPQHF.

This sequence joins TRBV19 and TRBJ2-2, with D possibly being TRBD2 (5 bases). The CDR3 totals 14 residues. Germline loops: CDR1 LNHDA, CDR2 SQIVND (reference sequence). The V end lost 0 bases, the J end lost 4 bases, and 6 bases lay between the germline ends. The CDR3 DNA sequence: TGTGCCAGTAGTATAGACGGGGTCACCGGGGAGCTGTTTTTT. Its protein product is CASSIDGVTGELFF. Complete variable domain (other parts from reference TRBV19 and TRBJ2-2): DGGITQSPKYLFRKEGQNVTLSCEQNLNHDAMYWYRQDPGQGLRLIYYSQIVNDFQKGDIAEGYSVSREKKESFPLTVTSAQKNPTAFYLCASSIDGVTGELFFGEGSRLTVL.

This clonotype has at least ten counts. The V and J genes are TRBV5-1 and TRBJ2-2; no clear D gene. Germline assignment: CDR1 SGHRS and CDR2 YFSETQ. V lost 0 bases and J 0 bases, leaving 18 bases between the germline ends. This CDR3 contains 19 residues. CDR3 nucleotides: TGCGCCAGCAGCTTGGCCTTCCCAAAGTCGTTCGCGAACACCGGGGAGCTGTTTTTT. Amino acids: CASSLAFPKSFANTGELFF.

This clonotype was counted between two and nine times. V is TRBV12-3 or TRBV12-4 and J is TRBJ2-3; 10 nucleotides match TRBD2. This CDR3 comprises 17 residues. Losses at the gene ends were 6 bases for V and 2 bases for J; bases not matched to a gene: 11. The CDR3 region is CASRSQASGRATDTQYF. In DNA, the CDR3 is TGTGCCAGCAGGTCCCAGGCCAGCGGGAGGGCCACAGATACGCAGTATTTT.

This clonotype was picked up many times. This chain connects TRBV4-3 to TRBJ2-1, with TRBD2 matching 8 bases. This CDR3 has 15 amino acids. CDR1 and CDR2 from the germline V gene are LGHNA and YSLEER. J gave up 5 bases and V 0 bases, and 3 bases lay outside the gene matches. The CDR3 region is CASSQEPGGDNEQFF. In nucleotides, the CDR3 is TGCGCCAGCAGCCAAGAACCGGGAGGGGACAATGAGCAGTTCTTC.

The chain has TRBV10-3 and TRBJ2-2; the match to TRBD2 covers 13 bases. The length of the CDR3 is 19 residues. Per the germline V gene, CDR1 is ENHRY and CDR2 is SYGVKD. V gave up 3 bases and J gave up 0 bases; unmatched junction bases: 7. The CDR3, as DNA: TGTGCCATCAGTGATCCGACTAGCGGGAGGACCACGAACACCGGGGAGCTGTTTTTT. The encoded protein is CAISDPTSGRTTNTGELFF.